The 12 T cell receptor beta chains listed next were all sequenced from one sample in a study of a mutant IDH1 vaccine in newly diagnosed glioma. For these TCRs, the target antigens are not known. Sequencing was performed with immunoSEQ multiplex PCR; in TCRdb, only in-frame clones are kept and a portion is missing. This sample has about 74,000 clones; more than 85% occur once, and the top ten carry more than 1.5%. Documented time point: week 35, safety follow-up. Each dose delivered 300 ug of mutant IDH1 20-mer peptide subcutaneously with imiquimod. The starting material was PBMCs, obtained from a glioma patient whose treatment included an IDH1 peptide vaccine. Receptor source: a man aged 25 to 40 with glioma.

J is TRBJ2-3 and V is TRBV4-3; 10 bases are a match to TRBD1. Germline trimming cut 1 base from V and 0 bases from J; bases unmatched to any gene: 1. This CDR3 spans 16 amino acids. CDR1 is LGHNA, CDR2 YSLEER, per germline. The CDR3 protein is CASSQGTGGSTDTQYF. The CDR3 nucleotides are TGCGCCAGCAGCCAAGGGACAGGGGGAAGCACAGATACGCAGTATTTT.

A single count supports this clone. The V and J genes are TRBV5-1 and TRBJ2-1; 8 bases match TRBD1. Germline V gene data show CDR1 as SGHRS and CDR2 as YFSETQ. The CDR3 spans 15 residues. The junction had 14 bases not matched to a gene; V was cut back by 6 bases and J by 9 bases. The DNA of the CDR3 is TGCGCCAGCACCTGGGGCAGGGGGCGTTCTGCTGAGCAGTTCTTC. Protein product: CASTWGRGRSAEQFF.

This chain uses TRBV19 with TRBJ1-5; no clear D. Germline CDR1 and CDR2: LNHDA and SQIVND (reference sequence). The CDR3 contains 14 residues. The V and J ends lost 1 base and 7 bases respectively, with 11 bases between them. CDR3 amino acids: CASSIAGGEQPQHF. The CDR3 DNA is TGTGCCAGTAGTATAGCAGGTGGGGAGCAGCCCCAGCATTTT.

The chain uses TRBV7-9 and TRBJ1-1; D not certain. Looked up from germline, CDR1 is SEHNR and CDR2 is FQNEAQ (reference sequence). V was shortened by 5 bases and J by 7 bases, with 14 bases between the two germline ends. The CDR3 length is 13 residues. The CDR3 loop reads CASSPRRIVEAFF. Written as DNA, the CDR3 is TGTGCCAGCAGCCCCCGACGGATTGTTGAAGCTTTCTTT.

This chain uses TRBV20-1 with TRBJ1-2; a weak D match, TRBD1 (5 bases). V was shortened by 6 bases and J by 2 bases, with 7 bases between the two germline ends. CDR1 is DFQATT and CDR2 is SNEGSKA in the germline V gene (reference sequence). There are 11 residues in the CDR3. CDR3 sequence (DNA): TGCAGTGCGACAGAGAACTATGGCTACACCTTC. Protein sequence: CSATENYGYTF.

This clone was detected only once. The junction and the germline gene differ at one end; a read error may be behind it. The chain employs TRBV4-2 and TRBJ2-1, with 7 bases that match TRBD2. Germline-derived CDR1 and CDR2 are LGHNA and YNFKEQ. The CDR3 has 16 amino acids. For the CDR3, the DNA is TGTACCAGCAGCCAAGAATCGAGCGGGGTCTACAATGAGCAGTTCTTC. It is translated as CTSSQESSGVYNEQFF.

The gene calls are TRBV9 and TRBJ2-3; D uncertain. CDR3 length: 16 residues. Germline values: CDR1 SGDLS, CDR2 YYNGEE. V lost 4 bases and J lost 4, with 19 bases in between. CDR3 nucleotides: TGTGCCAGCAGCCCCCGGGCGGCCGGCCACCCAGATACGCAGTATTTT. Translating gives CASSPRAAGHPDTQYF.

The chain recombines TRBV6-4 with TRBJ2-1; 10 bases line up with TRBD2. The CDR3 loop spans 15 amino acids. Germline CDR1 reads MRHNA; CDR2 reads SNTAGT. V shed 5 bases, J shed 12 bases, and the junction held 13 bases outside the gene matches. The CDR3 DNA reads TGTGCCAGCAGTCTCGACTGGACTAGCGGTAGAACGCAGTTCTTC. Residues: CASSLDWTSGRTQFF.

The genes are TRBV4-3 and TRBJ1-1; TRBD1 agrees at 9 bases. The CDR3 length is 18 residues. The germline V gene has CDR1 LGHNA and CDR2 YSLEER. The V segment lost 3 bases and the J segment 0 bases; nucleotides outside the gene matches: 11. CDR3 in amino acids: CASSQGVGTGRLNTEAFF. The CDR3 DNA reads TGCGCCAGCAGCCAGGGGGTCGGGACAGGGCGATTGAACACTGAAGCTTTCTTT.

The chain uses TRBV19 and TRBJ1-1, with TRBD1 identical over 7 bases. Germline CDR1 and CDR2: LNHDA and SQIVND (reference sequence). The CDR3 is 16 residues long. Unmatched junction bases numbered 15, after V lost 7 bases and J lost 4 bases. CDR3 nucleotide sequence: TGTGCCAGTAACAATCCAAGACAGGGCCGTGGCACTGAAGCTTTCTTT. This sequence encodes CASNNPRQGRGTEAFF.

This clone was detected a few times. This sequence joins TRBV7-2 and TRBJ1-5; D remains unclear. Germline-derived CDR1 and CDR2 are SGHTA and FQGNSA. The CDR3 runs to 14 residues. With 5 bases removed from V and 1 base from J, the gap between germline ends came to 9 bases. The CDR3 DNA is TGTGCCAGCAGCGGGGTTGGGAGCAATCAGCCCCAGCATTTT. Residues: CASSGVGSNQPQHF.

This chain connects TRBV6-6 to TRBJ2-7, with 8 bases aligning to TRBD1. The trim removed 6 bases at V and 5 bases at J, leaving 9 bases unmatched. CDR1 is MNHNY, CDR2 SVGAGI, per germline (reference sequence). The CDR3 contains 14 residues. The CDR3 sequence is CASRRQGSDHEQYF. In nucleotides, the CDR3 is TGTGCCAGCAGGCGACAGGGGAGCGACCACGAGCAGTACTTC.